This TCR beta chain was identified in a study of neurological immune-mediated disorders. The sorted libraries took some 1.1 million CD4+ or CD8+ T cells. cDNA was made by 5'RACE with 10-nucleotide random UMIs. The output of every sequencing run, over 160 million TCR-beta sequences, came from 15-18 subjects. TCRdb fed the 5' RACE reads into MiXCR, producing one record per CDR3 protein. The repertoire includes about 9,200 distinct CDR3 sequences, roughly 20% of them detected once, and 50% sits in the top ten. This clonotype was observed many times. The CDR3 covers 12 residues. CDR1 and CDR2 from the germline V gene are SEHNR and FQNEAQ (reference sequence). V lost 6 bases to trimming and J lost 4 bases, with 10 bases between them.

This sequence was found in a woman in her fifties or sixties with HTLV-1-associated myelopathy (HAM/TSP). The rearrangement uses TRBV7-9 and TRBJ2-7, with D possibly matching TRBD2 (5 bases). Sequences were obtained from CD8+ T cells from blood. The CDR3 sequence: CASRRTGYEQYF. The CDR3 nucleotides read TGTGCCAGCAGGCGGACGGGGTACGAGCAGTACTTC.